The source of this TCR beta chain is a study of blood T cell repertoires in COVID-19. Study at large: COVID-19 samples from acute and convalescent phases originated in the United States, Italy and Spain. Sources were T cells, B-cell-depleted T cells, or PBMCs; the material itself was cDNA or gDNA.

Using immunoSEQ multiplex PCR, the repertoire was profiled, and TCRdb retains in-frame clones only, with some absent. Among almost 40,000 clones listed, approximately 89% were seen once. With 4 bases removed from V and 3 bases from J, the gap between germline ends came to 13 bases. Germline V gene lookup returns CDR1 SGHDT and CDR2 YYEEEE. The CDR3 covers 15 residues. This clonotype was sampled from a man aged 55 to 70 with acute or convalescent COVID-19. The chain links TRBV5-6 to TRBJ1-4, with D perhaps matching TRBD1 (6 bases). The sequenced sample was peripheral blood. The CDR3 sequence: CASSVFRGANEKLFF. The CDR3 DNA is TGTGCCAGCAGCGTCTTCAGGGGTGCTAATGAAAAACTGTTTTTT.